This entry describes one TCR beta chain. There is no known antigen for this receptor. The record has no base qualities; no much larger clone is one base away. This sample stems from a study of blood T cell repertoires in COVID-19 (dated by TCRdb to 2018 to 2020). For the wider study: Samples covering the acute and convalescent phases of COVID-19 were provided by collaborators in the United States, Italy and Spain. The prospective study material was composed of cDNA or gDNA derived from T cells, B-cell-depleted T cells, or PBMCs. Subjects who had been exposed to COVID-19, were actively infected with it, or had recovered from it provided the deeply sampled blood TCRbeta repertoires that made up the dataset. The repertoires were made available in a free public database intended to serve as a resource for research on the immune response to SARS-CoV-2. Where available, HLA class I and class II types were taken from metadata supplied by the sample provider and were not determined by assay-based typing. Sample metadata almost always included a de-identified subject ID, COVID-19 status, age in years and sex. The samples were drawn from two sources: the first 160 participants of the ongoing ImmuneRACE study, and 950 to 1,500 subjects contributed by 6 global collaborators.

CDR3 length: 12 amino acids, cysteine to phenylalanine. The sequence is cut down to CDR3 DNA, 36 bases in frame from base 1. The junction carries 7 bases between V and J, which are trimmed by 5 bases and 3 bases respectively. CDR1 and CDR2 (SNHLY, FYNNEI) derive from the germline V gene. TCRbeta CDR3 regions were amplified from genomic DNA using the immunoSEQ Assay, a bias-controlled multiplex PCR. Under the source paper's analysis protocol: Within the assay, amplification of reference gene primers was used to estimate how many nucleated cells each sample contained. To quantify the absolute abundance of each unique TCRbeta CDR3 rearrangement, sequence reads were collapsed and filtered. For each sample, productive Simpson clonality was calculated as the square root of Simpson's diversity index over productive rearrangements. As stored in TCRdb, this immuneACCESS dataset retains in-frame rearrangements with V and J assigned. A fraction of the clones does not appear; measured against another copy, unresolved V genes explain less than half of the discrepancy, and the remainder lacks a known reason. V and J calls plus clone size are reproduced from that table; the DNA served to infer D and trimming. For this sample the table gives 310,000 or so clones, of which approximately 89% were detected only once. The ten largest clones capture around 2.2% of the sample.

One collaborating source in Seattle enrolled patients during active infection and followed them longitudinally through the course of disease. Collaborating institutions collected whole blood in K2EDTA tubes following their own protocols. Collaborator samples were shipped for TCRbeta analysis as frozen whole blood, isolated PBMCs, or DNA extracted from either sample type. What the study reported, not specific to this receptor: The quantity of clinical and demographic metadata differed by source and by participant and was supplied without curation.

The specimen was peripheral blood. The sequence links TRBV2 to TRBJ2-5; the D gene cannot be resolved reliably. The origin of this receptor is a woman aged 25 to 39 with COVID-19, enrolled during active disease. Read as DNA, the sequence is TGTGCCAGCAGTTACAGTGAAGAGACCCAGTACTTC. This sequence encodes CASSYSEETQYF.